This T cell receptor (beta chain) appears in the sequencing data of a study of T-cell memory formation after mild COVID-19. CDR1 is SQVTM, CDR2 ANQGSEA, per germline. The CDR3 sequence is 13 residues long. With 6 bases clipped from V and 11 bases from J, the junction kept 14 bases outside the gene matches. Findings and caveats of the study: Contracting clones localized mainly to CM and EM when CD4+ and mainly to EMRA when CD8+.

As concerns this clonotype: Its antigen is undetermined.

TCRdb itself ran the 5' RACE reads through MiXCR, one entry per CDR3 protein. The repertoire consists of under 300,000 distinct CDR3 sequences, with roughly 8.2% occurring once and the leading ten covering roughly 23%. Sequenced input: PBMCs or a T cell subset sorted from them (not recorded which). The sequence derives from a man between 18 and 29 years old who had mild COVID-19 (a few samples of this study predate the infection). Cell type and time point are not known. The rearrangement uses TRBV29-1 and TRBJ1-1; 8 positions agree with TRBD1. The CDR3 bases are TGCAGCGTGAGCCAGGGGGCGCGGGCTCGGGCTTTCTTT. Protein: CSVSQGARARAFF.